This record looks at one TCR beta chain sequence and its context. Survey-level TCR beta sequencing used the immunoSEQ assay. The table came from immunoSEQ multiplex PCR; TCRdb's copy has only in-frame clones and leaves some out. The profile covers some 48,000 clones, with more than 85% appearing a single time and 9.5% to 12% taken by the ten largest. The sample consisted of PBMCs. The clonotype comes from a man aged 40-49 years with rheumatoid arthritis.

The CDR3 coding sequence is TGTGCCAGCAGTGACAGGGTCTGGGAGCAGTTCTTC. Residues: CASSDRVWEQFF. This chain joins TRBV6-1 and TRBJ2-1; tentative D call: TRBD1 (5 bases). Trimming pared 3 bases from V and 10 bases from J, leaving 10 bases between. The CDR3 covers 12 residues. The germline gives CDR1 MNHNS, CDR2 SASEGT.